This T cell receptor beta chain was retrieved from a study of T cell repertoires in cytomegalovirus infection. This clonotype was picked up many times. The junction departs from germline at one end; a sequencing error may be responsible. Each CDR3 protein gets one entry after TCRdb re-called the reads with MiXCR. The repertoire holds around 630,000 distinct CDR3 sequences, around 24% seen once, with approximately 8% in the top ten. This CDR3 is 16 amino acids long. CDR1 is SSHAT and CDR2 is FNYEAQ in the germline V gene (reference sequence). The gene calls are TRBV7-7 and TRBJ2-2; D call uncertain. The sample taken for sequencing was CD8+ T cells from PBMCs. This TCR derives from a human donor in good health (CMV status not recorded). Some clones in this sample may be carry-over from other donors' samples. The CDR3 DNA reads as TGTGCTAGCAGCTTAAATAGGGCTACGAACACCGGGGAGCTGTTTTTT. This codes for CASSLNRATNTGELFF.